The 19 T cell receptor beta chains in this list originate from one sample, sequenced in a study of T cells after yellow fever vaccination. TCRdb fed the 5' RACE reads into MiXCR, producing one record per CDR3 protein. This table holds some 350,000 distinct CDR3 sequences, 3% to 4.5% found once. The specimen comprised PBMCs, sampled 5 days after the yellow fever booster vaccination. These receptors were obtained from a man aged 18 to 29 who received the YFV17D yellow fever vaccine.

This clonotype was seen repeatedly, ten times or more. The rearrangement joins TRBV20-1 to TRBJ2-1; tentative D call: TRBD2 (7 bases). Germline loops: CDR1 DFQATT, CDR2 SNEGSKA (reference sequence). This CDR3 spans 12 amino acids. The germline V and J ends were trimmed by 7 bases and 7 bases, with 14 bases remaining between them. The CDR3 DNA follows: TGCAGTGTGGTTCGGGGGGCGAATGAGCAGTTCTTC. As protein: CSVVRGANEQFF.

The rearrangement links TRBV2 to TRBJ2-5; 9 nucleotides align to TRBD2. This CDR3 comprises 12 residues. Germline loops: CDR1 SNHLY, CDR2 FYNNEI. Trimming at V came to 5 bases and at J to 6 bases, leaving 1 base not matched to a gene. CDR3 region: CASSSGGKTQYF. For the CDR3, the DNA is TGTGCCAGCAGTAGCGGGGGGAAGACCCAGTACTTC.

J is TRBJ2-6 and V is TRBV7-9; the D is unclear. The V gene lost 2 bases and the J gene lost 2 bases, with 7 bases spanning the gap. The CDR3 loop spans 15 amino acids. The V gene's germline CDR1 is SEHNR and CDR2 FQNEAQ (reference sequence). Written as DNA, the CDR3 is TGTGCCAGCAGCTTACAAAGGGCTGGGGCCAACGTCCTGACTTTC. Translating gives CASSLQRAGANVLTF.

This clonotype appeared many times. The CDR3 sequence is CASSSSSGAATEAFF. CDR3 DNA sequence: TGTGCCAGCAGTTCTTCCTCAGGGGCGGCGACTGAAGCTTTCTTT. This chain links TRBV6-5 with TRBJ1-1; a possible D gene is TRBD1 (6 bases). This CDR3 is 15 amino acids long. Trimming cost V 4 bases and J 5 bases, with 17 bases left between them. The germline gives CDR1 MNHEY, CDR2 SVGAGI.

The J gene is TRBJ1-6, the V gene TRBV6-5; 8 bases fit TRBD1. The length of the CDR3 is 15 residues. CDR1 and CDR2 (germline): MNHEY, SVGAGI. V was pared by 7 bases and J by 9 bases, with 11 bases of the junction left unmatched. The CDR3 here is CASTAWTGQGSPLHF. The CDR3 DNA reads as TGTGCCAGCACCGCTTGGACAGGGCAAGGTTCACCCCTCCACTTT.

The chain joins TRBV18 to TRBJ2-7, with 9 bases fitting TRBD2. The CDR3 runs 16 residues. Germline CDR1 is KGHSH and CDR2 is LQKENI. The junction had 9 bases not matched to a gene; V was cut back by 3 bases and J by 3 bases. The CDR3 nucleotides read TGTGCCAGCTCACCGCCCGGTAGCGGGGGACACTACGAGCAGTACTTC. It translates to CASSPPGSGGHYEQYF.

This clonotype was seen many times. This chain connects TRBV6-1 to TRBJ2-1; possibly TRBD2 for D (6 bases). Germline-derived CDR1 and CDR2 are MNHNS and SASEGT. The CDR3 loop spans 14 amino acids. V was pared by 2 bases and J by 9 bases, with 14 bases between. CDR3 protein: CASSEIWGDREQFF. The CDR3 DNA reads as TGTGCCAGCAGTGAAATCTGGGGGGATCGTGAGCAGTTCTTC.

The chain links TRBV6-2 or TRBV6-3 to TRBJ2-1; maybe TRBD1 (6 bases). V was pared by 7 bases and J by 10 bases, with 11 bases between. The CDR3 runs to 11 residues. The germline CDR1 and CDR2 sequences are MNHEY and SVGEGT. CDR3 residues: CASTHTGEQFF. DNA for the CDR3: TGTGCCAGCACCCACACAGGGGAGCAGTTCTTC.

This clonotype was found a few times. J is TRBJ1-2 and V is TRBV28; 9 bases are a match to TRBD1. After removal of 4 bases from V and 8 bases from J, the junction contained 11 bases not matched to a gene. CDR3 length equals 15 residues. CDR1 and CDR2 (germline): MDHEN, SYDVKM. The CDR3 nucleotides read TGTGCCAGCAGTTGGGGACAGGGTACATCTAGGGGCTACACCTTC. Translation gives CASSWGQGTSRGYTF.

In this sample, this clonotype turned up many times. The rearrangement uses TRBV4-3 and TRBJ2-3; the match to TRBD2 covers 10 bases. CDR1 LGHNA and CDR2 YSLEER come from the germline V gene. The V gene end was trimmed by 2 bases and the J gene end by 2 bases; junction bases not matched to a gene: 4. This CDR3 region has 16 residues. The CDR3 bases are TGCGCCAGCAGCCAAATCCTAGCGGGGGTCACAGATACGCAGTATTTT. Amino acid sequence: CASSQILAGVTDTQYF.

Many counts were recorded for this clonotype. The chain is built from TRBV20-1 and TRBJ2-7, with TRBD1 as a possible D gene (6 bases). The length of the CDR3 is 13 residues. From germline, CDR1 is DFQATT and CDR2 SNEGSKA (reference sequence). Trimming left V 5 bases short and J 3 bases short, with 14 bases between. The CDR3 protein is CSARAPDSYEQYV. In DNA, the CDR3 is TGCAGTGCTCGAGCCCCGGACAGCTACGAGCAGTACGTC.

There are a few counts of this clonotype. In nucleotides, the CDR3 is TGCGCCAGCAGCAGACCAAAAATAGGGGGCCTTTTCGACTACAATGAGCAGTTCTTC. Its translation is CASSRPKIGGLFDYNEQFF. V is TRBV5-1 and J is TRBJ2-1, with 7 bases aligning to TRBD1. J was trimmed by 3 bases and V by 4 bases; bases with no gene match: 19. CDR1 and CDR2 from the germline V gene are SGHRS and YFSETQ. The CDR3 extends over 19 amino acids.

This clonotype was seen a handful of times. J is TRBJ2-2 and V is TRBV7-9; D may correspond to TRBD1 or TRBD2 (5 bases each). Germline values: CDR1 SEHNR, CDR2 FQNEAQ (reference sequence). The CDR3 is 15 amino acids. V lost 5 bases, J lost 4 bases, and 14 bases lay in between. This chain's CDR3 is CASSLVGDLTGELFF. The CDR3 nucleotides read TGTGCCAGCAGCCTAGTTGGGGACCTCACCGGGGAGCTGTTTTTT.

This clonotype appeared many times. This sequence joins TRBV5-1 and TRBJ2-5; 7 bases map to TRBD2. Trimming at V came to 1 base and at J to 1 base, leaving 4 bases not matched to a gene. The CDR3 contains 15 residues. Germline V gene sequence: CDR1 SGHRS, CDR2 YFSETQ. The CDR3 loop reads CASSLQRDSQETQYF. The CDR3 nucleotides read TGCGCCAGCAGCTTGCAGCGGGACTCCCAAGAGACCCAGTACTTC.

The CDR3 here is CASGLGQGTETQYF. The CDR3 bases are TGTGCTAGTGGTTTGGGACAGGGGACGGAGACCCAGTACTTC. This chain joins TRBV12-5 and TRBJ2-5; 8 bases fit TRBD1. Germline CDR1 LGHNT, CDR2 FRNRAP. Trimming at V came to 1 base and at J to 5 bases, leaving 3 bases not matched to a gene. The CDR3 loop spans 14 amino acids.

V usage is TRBV7-8 and J usage is TRBJ1-1, with 10 bases aligning to TRBD1. From germline, CDR1 is SGHVS and CDR2 FQNEAQ. The CDR3 is made up of 17 amino acids. V dropped 6 bases and J dropped 1; count of bases not matched to a gene: 11. DNA for the CDR3: TGTGCCAGCAGACATACCGGGACAGGGGAGGGGAACACTGAAGCTTTCTTT. Its protein product is CASRHTGTGEGNTEAFF.

This clonotype was seen repeatedly, ten times or more. This sequence joins TRBV15 and TRBJ1-1; 7 positions match TRBD1. This CDR3 comprises 12 residues. CDR1 LNHNV and CDR2 YYDKDF come from the germline V gene (reference sequence). The trim removed 1 base at V and 7 bases at J, leaving 0 bases unmatched. The CDR3 region has the DNA TGTGCCACCAGCAGAGCAGGGGGTGAAGCTTTCTTT. Translation gives CATSRAGGEAFF.

The gene calls are TRBV6-2 or TRBV6-3 and TRBJ2-1, with D tentatively TRBD2 (5 bases). Trimming took off 2 bases at V and 2 bases at J, with 13 bases between the two ends. CDR1 MNHEY and CDR2 SVGEGT come from the germline V gene. The CDR3 sequence is 16 residues long. The CDR3 DNA reads as TGTGCCAGCAGTTACCCGTTGGCGGGTACCTACAATGAGCAGTTCTTC. Residues: CASSYPLAGTYNEQFF.

CDR3 coding DNA: TGTGCCATCAGTGAGTCTGGGGCGCCCCGTTACAATGAGCAGTTCTTC. It codes for CAISESGAPRYNEQFF. The chain combines TRBV10-3 with TRBJ2-1; a weak D match, TRBD1 (5 bases). The CDR3 is 16 residues long. V dropped 0 bases and J dropped 4 bases, with 13 bases sitting between them. Germline V lookup: CDR1 ENHRY, CDR2 SYGVKD.